Included here is one T cell receptor beta chain sequence, with context. Its target is unknown. The source of the sample is a study of cytomegalovirus exposure and HLA in healthy donors. The study, taken as a whole, reports: Most TCRs appeared rarely, but some public TCRs recurred in many donors. Reports indicate that TCR beta sequences accurately predicted the HLA-A and HLA-B alleles of most subjects. The study flagged 150 to 200 TCR beta chains as cytomegalovirus-associated.

Germline CDR1 and CDR2: SEHNR and FQNEAQ (reference sequence). CDR3 length: 13 amino acids. Trimming stripped 5 bases from V and 0 bases from J, with 8 bases between. This cohort consisted of healthy bone marrow donors. 13 Jbeta primers and 60 Vbeta primers were used for the PCR. Method: immunoSEQ multiplex PCR; TCRdb's copy keeps in-frame clones and lacks some. The table has some 90,000 clones, approximately 68% seen once; the top ten hold over 5%. The material sequenced was PBMCs. This clonotype was obtained from a boy between 10 and 17 years old in good health and CMV-seropositive. The V gene is TRBV7-9, the J gene TRBJ2-7; D is unclear. The CDR3 here is CASSPNSSYEQYF. As DNA, the CDR3 is TGTGCCAGCAGCCCAAATAGCTCCTACGAGCAGTACTTC.